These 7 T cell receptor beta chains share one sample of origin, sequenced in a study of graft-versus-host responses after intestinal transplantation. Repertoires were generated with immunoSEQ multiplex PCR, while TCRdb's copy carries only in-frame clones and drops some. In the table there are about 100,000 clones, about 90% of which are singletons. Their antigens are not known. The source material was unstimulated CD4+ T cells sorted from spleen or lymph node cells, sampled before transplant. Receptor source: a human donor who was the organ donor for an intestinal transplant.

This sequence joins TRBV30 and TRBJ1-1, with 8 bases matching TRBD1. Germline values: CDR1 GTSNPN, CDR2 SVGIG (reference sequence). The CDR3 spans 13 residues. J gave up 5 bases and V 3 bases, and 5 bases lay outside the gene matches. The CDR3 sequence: CAWRGQGRTEAFF. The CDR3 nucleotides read TGTGCCTGGAGAGGACAGGGAAGGACTGAAGCTTTCTTT. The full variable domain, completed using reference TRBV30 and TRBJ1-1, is SQTIHQWPATLVQPVGSPLSLECTVEGTSNPNLYWYRQAAGRGLQLLFYSVGIGQISSEVPQNLSASRPQDRQFILSSKKLLLSDSGFYLCAWRGQGRTEAFFGQGTRLTVV.

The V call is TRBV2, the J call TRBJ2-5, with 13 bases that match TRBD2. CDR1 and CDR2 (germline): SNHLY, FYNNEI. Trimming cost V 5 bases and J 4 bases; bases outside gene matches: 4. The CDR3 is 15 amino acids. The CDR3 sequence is CASSRTSGGGETQYF. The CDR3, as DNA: TGTGCCAGCAGTCGGACTAGCGGGGGAGGAGAGACCCAGTACTTC.

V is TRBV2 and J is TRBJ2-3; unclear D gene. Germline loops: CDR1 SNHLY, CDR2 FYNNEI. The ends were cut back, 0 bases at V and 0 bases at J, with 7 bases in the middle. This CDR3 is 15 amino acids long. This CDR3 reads CASSEADRSTDTQYF. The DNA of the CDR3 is TGTGCCAGCAGTGAAGCGGATCGGAGCACAGATACGCAGTATTTT.

The CDR3 spells CASSRTGPYNSPLHF. The CDR3 DNA is TGTGCCAGCAGCCGGACAGGGCCTTATAATTCACCCCTCCACTTT. The rearrangement uses TRBV6-6 and TRBJ1-6; 8 positions agree with TRBD1. Germline V gives CDR1 MNHNY, CDR2 SVGAGI (reference sequence). This CDR3 contains 15 residues. Trimming removed 6 bases from V and 4 bases from J; junction bases left unmatched: 5.

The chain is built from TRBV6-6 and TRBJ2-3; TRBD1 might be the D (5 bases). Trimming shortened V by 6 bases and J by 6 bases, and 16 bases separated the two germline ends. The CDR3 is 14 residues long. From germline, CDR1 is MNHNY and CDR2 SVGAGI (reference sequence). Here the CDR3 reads CASRGALLRDTQYF. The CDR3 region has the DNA TGTGCCAGCAGAGGGGCCCTTCTTAGGGATACGCAGTATTTT.

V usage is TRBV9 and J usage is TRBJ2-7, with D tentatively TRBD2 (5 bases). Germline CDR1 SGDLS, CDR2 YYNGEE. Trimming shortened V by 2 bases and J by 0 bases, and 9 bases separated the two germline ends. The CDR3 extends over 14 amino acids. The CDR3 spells CASSVEVRSYEQYF. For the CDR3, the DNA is TGTGCCAGCAGCGTGGAGGTCCGCTCCTACGAGCAGTACTTC. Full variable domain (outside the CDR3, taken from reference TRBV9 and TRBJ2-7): DSGVTQTPKHLITATGQRVTLRCSPRSGDLSVYWYQQSLDQGLQFLIQYYNGEERAKGNILERFSAQQFPDLHSELNLSSLELGDSALYFCASSVEVRSYEQYFGPGTRLTVT.

This CDR3 reads CASSQGLSQETQYF. CDR3 nucleotides: TGTGCCAGCAGCCAAGGACTAAGCCAAGAGACCCAGTACTTC. V gene TRBV4-2 combines with J gene TRBJ2-5; possibly TRBD2 for D (5 bases). V lost 1 base and J lost 1, with 7 bases in between. From germline, CDR1 is LGHNA and CDR2 YNFKEQ. The length of the CDR3 is 14 residues.